This T cell receptor (beta chain) was sequenced in a study of blood T cell repertoires in COVID-19. Study information: Sites across the United States, Italy and Spain contributed samples from acute and convalescent COVID-19.

CDR3 length: 16 residues. Germline CDR1 and CDR2: SGDLS and YYNGEE. The germline V and J ends were trimmed by 4 bases and 1 base, with 12 bases remaining between them. In the authors' methods: Estimation of nucleated cell counts was performed using reference gene primer amplification. Clones were read by immunoSEQ multiplex PCR, and TCRdb kept only the in-frame ones, dropping some. That table furnishes V, J and clone size, whereas the DNA furnished D and trimming. Of 280,000 or so clones in the sample, around 89% were seen once. Sequenced: PBMCs or T cells enriched from blood (not recorded which). The source is a young woman with acute COVID-19. The chain employs TRBV9 and TRBJ2-6; no definite D call. CDR3 DNA sequence: TGTGCCAGCAGCAAAGAGACGGGTTCTGGGGCCAACGTCCTGACTTTC. This sequence encodes CASSKETGSGANVLTF.